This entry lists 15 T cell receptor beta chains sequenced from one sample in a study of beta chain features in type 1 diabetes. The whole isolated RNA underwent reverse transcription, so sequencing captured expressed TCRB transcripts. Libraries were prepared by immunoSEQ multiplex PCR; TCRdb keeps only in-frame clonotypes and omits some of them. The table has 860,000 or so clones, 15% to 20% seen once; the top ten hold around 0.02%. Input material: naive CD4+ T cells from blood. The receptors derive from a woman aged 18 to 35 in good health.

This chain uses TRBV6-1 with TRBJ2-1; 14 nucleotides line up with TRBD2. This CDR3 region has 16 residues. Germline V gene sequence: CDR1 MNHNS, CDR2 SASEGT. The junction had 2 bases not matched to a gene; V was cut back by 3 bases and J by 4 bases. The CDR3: CASSEWTSGRYNEQFF. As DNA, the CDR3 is TGTGCCAGCAGTGAGTGGACTAGCGGGAGGTACAATGAGCAGTTCTTC.

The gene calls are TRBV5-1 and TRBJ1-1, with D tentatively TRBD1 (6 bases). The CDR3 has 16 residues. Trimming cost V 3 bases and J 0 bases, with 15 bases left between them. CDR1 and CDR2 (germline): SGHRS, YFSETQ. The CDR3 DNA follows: TGCGCCAGCAGCTGGGGGGCGCGGCAGGTGAACACTGAAGCTTTCTTT. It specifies CASSWGARQVNTEAFF.

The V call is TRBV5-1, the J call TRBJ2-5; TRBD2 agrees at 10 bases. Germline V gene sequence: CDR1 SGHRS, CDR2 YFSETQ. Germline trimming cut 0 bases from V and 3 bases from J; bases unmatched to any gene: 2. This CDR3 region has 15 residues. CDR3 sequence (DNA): TGCGCCAGCAGCTTGGCCGGACTAGCGGAAGAGACCCAGTACTTC. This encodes CASSLAGLAEETQYF. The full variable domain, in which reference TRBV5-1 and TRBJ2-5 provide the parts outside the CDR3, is KAGVTQTPRYLIKTRGQQVTLSCSPISGHRSVSWYQQTPGQGLQFLFEYFSETQRNKGNFPGRFSGRQFSNSRSEMNVSTLELGDSALYLCASSLAGLAEETQYFGPGTRLLVL.

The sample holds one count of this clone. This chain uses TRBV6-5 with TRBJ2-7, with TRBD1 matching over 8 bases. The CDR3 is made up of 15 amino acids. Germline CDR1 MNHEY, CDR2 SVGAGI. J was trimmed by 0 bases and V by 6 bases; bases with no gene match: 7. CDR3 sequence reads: CASRTGQADSYEQYF. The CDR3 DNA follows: TGTGCCAGCAGAACGGGACAGGCTGACTCCTACGAGCAGTACTTC.

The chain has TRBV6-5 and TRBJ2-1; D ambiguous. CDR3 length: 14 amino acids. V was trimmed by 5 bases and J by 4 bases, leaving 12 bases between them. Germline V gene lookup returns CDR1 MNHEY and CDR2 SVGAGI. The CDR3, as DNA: TGTGCCAGCAGTACCCTGGACGGTTACAATGAGCAGTTCTTC. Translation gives CASSTLDGYNEQFF.

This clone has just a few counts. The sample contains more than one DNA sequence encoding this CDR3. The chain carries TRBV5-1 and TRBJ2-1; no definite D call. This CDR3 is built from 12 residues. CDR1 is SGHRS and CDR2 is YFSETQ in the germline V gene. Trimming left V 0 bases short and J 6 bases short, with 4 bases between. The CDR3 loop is CASSLVLNEQFF. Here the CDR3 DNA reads TGCGCCAGCAGCTTGGTACTCAATGAGCAGTTCTTC.

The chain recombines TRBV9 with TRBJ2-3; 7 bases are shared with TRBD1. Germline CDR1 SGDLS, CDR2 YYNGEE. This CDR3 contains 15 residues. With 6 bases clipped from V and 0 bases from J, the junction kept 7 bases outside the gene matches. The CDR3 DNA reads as TGTGCCAGCACCCCAGGGGGATGGAGCACAGATACGCAGTATTTT. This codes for CASTPGGWSTDTQYF.

The DNA of the CDR3 is TGTGCCACCAGCAGAGTTGACGATACGCAGTATTTT. This sequence encodes CATSRVDDTQYF. This chain connects TRBV15 to TRBJ2-3; the D is unclear. The CDR3 runs 12 residues. Germline assignment: CDR1 LNHNV and CDR2 YYDKDF (reference sequence). The V end was cut by 1 base, the J end by 6 bases, with 5 bases between.

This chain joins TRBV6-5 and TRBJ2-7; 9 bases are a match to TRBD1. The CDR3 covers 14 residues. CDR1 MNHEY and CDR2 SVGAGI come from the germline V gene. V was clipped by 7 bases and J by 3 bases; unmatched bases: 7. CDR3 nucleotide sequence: TGTGCCAGCAAACGGACAGGGGCAGGCTACGAGCAGTACTTC. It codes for CASKRTGAGYEQYF.

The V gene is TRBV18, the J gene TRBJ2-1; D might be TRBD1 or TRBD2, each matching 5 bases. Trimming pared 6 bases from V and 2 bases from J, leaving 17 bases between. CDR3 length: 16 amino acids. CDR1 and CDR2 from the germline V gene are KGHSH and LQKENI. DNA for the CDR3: TGTGCCAGCTCGGCTAACTGGGACCCCGCCTACAATGAGCAGTTCTTC. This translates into CASSANWDPAYNEQFF.

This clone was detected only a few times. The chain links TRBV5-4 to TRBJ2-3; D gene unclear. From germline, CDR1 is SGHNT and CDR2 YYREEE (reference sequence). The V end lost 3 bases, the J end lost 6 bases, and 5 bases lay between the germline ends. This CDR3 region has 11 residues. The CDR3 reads CASSSRDTQYF. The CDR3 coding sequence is TGTGCCAGCAGCTCTAGGGATACGCAGTATTTT.

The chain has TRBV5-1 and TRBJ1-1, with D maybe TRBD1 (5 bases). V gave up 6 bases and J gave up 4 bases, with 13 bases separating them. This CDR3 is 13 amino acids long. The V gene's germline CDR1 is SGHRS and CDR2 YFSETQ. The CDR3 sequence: CASMALGGTEAFF. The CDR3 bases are TGCGCCAGCATGGCCCTCGGGGGCACTGAAGCTTTCTTT.

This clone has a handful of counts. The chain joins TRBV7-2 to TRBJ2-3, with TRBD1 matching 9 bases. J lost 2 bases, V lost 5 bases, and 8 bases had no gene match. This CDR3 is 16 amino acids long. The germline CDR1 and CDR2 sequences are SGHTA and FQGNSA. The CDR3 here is CASSRQGGLHTDTQYF. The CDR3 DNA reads TGTGCCAGCAGCCGACAGGGGGGACTTCACACAGATACGCAGTATTTT.

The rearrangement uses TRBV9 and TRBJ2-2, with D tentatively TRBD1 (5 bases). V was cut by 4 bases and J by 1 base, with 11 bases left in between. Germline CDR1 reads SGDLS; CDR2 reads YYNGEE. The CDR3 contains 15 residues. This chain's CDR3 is CASSIQQENTGELFF. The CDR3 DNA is TGTGCCAGCAGCATCCAACAGGAGAACACCGGGGAGCTGTTTTTT.

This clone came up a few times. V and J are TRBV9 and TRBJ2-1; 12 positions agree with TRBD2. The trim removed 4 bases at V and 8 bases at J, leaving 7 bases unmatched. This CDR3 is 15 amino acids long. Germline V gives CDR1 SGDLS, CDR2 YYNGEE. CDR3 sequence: CASSSSGTSGHEQFF. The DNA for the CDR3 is TGTGCCAGCAGCTCCTCCGGGACTAGCGGGCATGAGCAGTTCTTC.